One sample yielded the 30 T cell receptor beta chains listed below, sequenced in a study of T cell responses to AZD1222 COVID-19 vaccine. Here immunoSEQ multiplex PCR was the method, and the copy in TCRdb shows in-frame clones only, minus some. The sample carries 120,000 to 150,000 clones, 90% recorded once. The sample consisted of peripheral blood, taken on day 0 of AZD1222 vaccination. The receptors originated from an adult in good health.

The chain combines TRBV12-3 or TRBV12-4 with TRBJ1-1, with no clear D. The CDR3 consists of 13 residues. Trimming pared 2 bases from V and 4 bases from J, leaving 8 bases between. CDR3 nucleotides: TGTGCCAGCAGTTTAATGACCACCACTGAAGCTTTCTTT. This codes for CASSLMTTTEAFF.

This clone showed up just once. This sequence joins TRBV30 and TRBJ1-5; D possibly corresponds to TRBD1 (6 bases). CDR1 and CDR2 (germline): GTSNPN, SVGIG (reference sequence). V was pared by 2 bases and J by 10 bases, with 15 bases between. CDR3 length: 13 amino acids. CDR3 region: CAWSPGGDGPQHF. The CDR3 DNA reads TGTGCCTGGAGTCCTGGGGGCGACGGCCCCCAGCATTTT.

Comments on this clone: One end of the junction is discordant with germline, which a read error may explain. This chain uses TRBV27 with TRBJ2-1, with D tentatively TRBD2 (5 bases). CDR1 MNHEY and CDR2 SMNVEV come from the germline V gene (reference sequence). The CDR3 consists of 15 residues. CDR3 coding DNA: TGTGCCGGCAGTGCCGGACTTCCCTCCTACAATGAGCAGTTCTTC. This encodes CAGSAGLPSYNEQFF.

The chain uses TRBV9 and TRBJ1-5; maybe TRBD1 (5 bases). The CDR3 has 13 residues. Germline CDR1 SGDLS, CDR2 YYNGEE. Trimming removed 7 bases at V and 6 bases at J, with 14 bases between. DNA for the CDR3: TGTGCCAGCCCGGGGGATTTTACTCAGCCCCAGCATTTT. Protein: CASPGDFTQPQHF.

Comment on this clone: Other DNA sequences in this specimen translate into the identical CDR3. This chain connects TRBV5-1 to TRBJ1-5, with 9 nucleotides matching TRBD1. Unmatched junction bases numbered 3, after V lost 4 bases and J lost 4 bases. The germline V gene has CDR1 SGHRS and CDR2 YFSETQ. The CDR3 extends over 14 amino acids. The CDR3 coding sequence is TGCGCCAGCAGCCGAGGGACAGGGAATCAGCCCCAGCATTTT. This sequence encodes CASSRGTGNQPQHF.

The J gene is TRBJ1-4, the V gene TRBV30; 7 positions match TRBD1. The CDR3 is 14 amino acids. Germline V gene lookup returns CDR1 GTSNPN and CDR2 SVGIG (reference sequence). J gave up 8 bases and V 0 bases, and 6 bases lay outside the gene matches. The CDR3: CAWSVTGVEEKLFF. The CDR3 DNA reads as TGTGCCTGGAGTGTAACAGGGGTAGAAGAAAAACTGTTTTTT.

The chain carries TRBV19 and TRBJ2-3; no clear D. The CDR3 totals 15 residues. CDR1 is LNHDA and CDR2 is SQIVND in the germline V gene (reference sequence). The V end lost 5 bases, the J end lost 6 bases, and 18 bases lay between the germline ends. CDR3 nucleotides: TGTGCCAGTAGTCCCTCGTTCGGACCGCGGGATACGCAGTATTTT. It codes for CASSPSFGPRDTQYF.

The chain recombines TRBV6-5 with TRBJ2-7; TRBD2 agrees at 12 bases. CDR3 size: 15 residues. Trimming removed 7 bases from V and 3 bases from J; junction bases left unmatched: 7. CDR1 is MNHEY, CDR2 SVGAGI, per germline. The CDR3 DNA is TGTGCCAGCATTACACTAGCGGGGGGCCGCTACGAGCAGTACTTC. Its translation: CASITLAGGRYEQYF.

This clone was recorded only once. The CDR3 coding sequence is TGTGCCAGCAGTTATCGGGACAGGGGGGACTATGGCTACACCTTC. Translating gives CASSYRDRGDYGYTF. This chain links TRBV6-2 or TRBV6-3 with TRBJ1-2; TRBD1 aligns across 11 bases. The CDR3 is 15 amino acids. Germline V gives CDR1 MNHEY, CDR2 SVGEGT. V gave up 3 bases and J gave up 3 bases; unmatched junction bases: 3.

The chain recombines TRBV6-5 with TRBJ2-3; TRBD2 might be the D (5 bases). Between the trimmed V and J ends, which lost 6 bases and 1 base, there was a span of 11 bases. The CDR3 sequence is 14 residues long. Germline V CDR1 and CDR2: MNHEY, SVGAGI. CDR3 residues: CASSHGVGTDTQYF. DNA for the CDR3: TGTGCCAGCAGCCACGGGGTGGGCACAGATACGCAGTATTTT.

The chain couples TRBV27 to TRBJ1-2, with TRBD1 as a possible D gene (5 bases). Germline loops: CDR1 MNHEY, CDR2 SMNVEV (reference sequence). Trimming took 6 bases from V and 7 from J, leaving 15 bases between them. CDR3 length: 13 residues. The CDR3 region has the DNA TGTGCCAGCAGCTTGTCAGGGTTCAGTGGCTACACCTTC. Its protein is CASSLSGFSGYTF.

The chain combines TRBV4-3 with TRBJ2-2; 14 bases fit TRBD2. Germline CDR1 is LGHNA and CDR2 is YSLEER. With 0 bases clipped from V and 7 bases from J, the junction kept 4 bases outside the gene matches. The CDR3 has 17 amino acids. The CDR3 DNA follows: TGCGCCAGCAGCCAAGATGCGACTAGCGGGAGGGTCGGGGAGCTGTTTTTT. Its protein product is CASSQDATSGRVGELFF.

CDR3 in amino acids: CASSEWDGENEKLFF. CDR3 sequence (DNA): TGTGCCAGCAGCGAGTGGGACGGCGAGAATGAAAAACTGTTTTTT. This sequence joins TRBV11-3 and TRBJ1-4; D might be TRBD1 (5 bases). This CDR3 is built from 15 residues. With 5 bases removed from V and 5 bases from J, the gap between germline ends came to 15 bases. CDR1 and CDR2 (germline): SGHNT, YENEEA. The full variable domain, its missing parts supplied by reference TRBV11-3 and TRBJ1-4, is EAGVVQSPRYKIIEKKQPVAFWCNPISGHNTLYWYLQNLGQGPELLIRYENEEAVDDSQLPKDRFSAERLKGVDSTLKIQPAELGDSAVYLCASSEWDGENEKLFFGSGTQLSVL.

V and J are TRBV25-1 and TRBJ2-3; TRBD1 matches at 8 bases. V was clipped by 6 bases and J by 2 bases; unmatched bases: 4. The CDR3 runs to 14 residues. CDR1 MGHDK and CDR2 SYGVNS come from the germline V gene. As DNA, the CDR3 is TGTGCCAGCAGCCAGACAGGGGACACAGATACGCAGTATTTT. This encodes CASSQTGDTDTQYF.

CDR3 in DNA: TGTGCCAGCAGTTCCGACAAGGTGGGACAAGAGACCCAGTACTTC. Protein product: CASSSDKVGQETQYF. The chain couples TRBV6-5 to TRBJ2-5; D not resolved. This CDR3 is built from 15 residues. Germline CDR1 reads MNHEY; CDR2 reads SVGAGI. The V end lost 4 bases, the J end lost 2 bases, and 14 bases lay between the germline ends.

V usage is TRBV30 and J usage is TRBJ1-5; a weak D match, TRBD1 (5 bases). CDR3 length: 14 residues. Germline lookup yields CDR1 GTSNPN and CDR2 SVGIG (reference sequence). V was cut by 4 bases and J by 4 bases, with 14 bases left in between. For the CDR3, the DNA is TGTGCCTGGAATGAGGGGCTGGGTAATCAGCCCCAGCATTTT. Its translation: CAWNEGLGNQPQHF.

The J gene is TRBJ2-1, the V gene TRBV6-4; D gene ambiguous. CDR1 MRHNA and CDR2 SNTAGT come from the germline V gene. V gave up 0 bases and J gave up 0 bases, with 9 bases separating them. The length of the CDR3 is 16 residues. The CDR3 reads CASSDSERHSYNEQFF. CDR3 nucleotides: TGTGCCAGCAGTGACTCGGAACGACACTCCTACAATGAGCAGTTCTTC.

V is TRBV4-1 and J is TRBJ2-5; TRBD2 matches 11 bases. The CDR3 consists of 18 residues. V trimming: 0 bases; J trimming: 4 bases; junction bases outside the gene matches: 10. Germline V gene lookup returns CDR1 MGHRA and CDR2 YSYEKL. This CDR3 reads CASSQDIFLAGGPETQYF. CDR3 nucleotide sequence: TGCGCCAGCAGCCAAGATATTTTTCTAGCGGGGGGCCCAGAGACCCAGTACTTC.

The CDR3 sequence is CASTISDSDEQFF. As DNA, the CDR3 is TGTGCCAGCACTATCTCGGATAGCGATGAGCAGTTCTTC. The chain employs TRBV12-3 or TRBV12-4 and TRBJ2-1, with a weak D call TRBD2 (5 bases). V was cut by 7 bases and J by 8 bases, with 15 bases left in between. CDR3 length: 13 amino acids.

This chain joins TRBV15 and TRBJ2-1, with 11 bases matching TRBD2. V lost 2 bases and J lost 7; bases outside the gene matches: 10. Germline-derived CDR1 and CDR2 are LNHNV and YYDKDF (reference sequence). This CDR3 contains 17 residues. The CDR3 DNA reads TGTGCCACCAGCAGATCACTTAGCGGGAGGGCAGATAATGAGCAGTTCTTC. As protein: CATSRSLSGRADNEQFF. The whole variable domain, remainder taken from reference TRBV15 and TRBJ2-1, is DAMVIQNPRYQVTQFGKPVTLSCSQTLNHNVMYWYQQKSSQAPKLLFHYYDKDFNNEADTPDNFQSRRPNTSFCFLDIRSPGLGDTAMYLCATSRSLSGRADNEQFFGPGTRLTVL.

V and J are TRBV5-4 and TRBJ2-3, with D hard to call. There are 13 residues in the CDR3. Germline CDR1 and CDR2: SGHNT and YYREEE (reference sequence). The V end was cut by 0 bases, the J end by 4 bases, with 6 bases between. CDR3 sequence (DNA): TGTGCCAGCAGCTTGGGACCCCCAGATACGCAGTATTTT. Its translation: CASSLGPPDTQYF.

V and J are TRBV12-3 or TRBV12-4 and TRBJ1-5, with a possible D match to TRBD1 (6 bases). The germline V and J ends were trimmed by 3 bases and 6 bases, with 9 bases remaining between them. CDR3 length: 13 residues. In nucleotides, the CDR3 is TGTGCCAGCAGTTTCCAGGGGATTCAGCCCCAGCATTTT. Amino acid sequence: CASSFQGIQPQHF.

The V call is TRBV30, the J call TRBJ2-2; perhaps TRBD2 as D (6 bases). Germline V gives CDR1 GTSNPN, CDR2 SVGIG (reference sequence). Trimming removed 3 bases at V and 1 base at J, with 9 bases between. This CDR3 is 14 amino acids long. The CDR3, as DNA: TGTGCCTGGAGCACTAGCTTGAACACCGGGGAGCTGTTTTTT. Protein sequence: CAWSTSLNTGELFF.

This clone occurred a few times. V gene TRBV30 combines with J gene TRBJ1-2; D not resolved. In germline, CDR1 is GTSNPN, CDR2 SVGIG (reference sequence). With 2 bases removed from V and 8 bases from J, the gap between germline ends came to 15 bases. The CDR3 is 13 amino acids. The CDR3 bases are TGTGCCTGGAGTAGTAAGCGGAGGTGGGGCTACACCTTC. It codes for CAWSSKRRWGYTF.

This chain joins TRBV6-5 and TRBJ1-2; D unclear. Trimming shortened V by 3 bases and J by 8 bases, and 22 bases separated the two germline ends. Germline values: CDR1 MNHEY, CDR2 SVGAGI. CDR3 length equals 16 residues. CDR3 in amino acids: CASSYLGVLELSGYTF. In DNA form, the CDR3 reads TGTGCCAGCAGTTATTTAGGAGTTCTGGAGTTAAGCGGCTACACCTTC.

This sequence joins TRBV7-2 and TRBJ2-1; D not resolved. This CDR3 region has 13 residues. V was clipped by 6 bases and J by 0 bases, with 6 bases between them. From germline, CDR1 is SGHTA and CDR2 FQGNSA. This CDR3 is CASRDLSYNEQFF. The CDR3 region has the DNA TGTGCCAGCAGGGATCTCTCCTACAATGAGCAGTTCTTC.

The CDR3 here is CASSIRVAEAFF. CDR3 bases: TGTGCCAGTAGTATCAGGGTAGCCGAAGCTTTCTTT. The rearrangement joins TRBV19 to TRBJ1-1; D might be TRBD1 (5 bases). The germline CDR1 and CDR2 sequences are LNHDA and SQIVND (reference sequence). V lost 3 bases to trimming and J lost 8 bases, with 10 bases between them. The length of the CDR3 is 12 residues.

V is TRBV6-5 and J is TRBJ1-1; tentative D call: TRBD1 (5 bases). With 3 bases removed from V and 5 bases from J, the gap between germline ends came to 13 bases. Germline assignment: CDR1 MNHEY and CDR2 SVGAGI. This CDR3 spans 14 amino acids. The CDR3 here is CASSYLRGPTEAFF. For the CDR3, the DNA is TGTGCCAGCAGTTATCTGAGGGGTCCAACTGAAGCTTTCTTT.

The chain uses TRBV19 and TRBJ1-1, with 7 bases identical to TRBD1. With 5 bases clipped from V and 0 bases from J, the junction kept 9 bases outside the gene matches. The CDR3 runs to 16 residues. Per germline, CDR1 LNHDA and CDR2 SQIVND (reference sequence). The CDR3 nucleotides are TGTGCCAGTAGTTGGGGTCAGGGGGGCGTGAACACTGAAGCTTTCTTT. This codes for CASSWGQGGVNTEAFF.

In DNA form, the CDR3 reads TGTGCCACCCGGGACAGGCTTTACGAGCAGTACTTC. Encoded protein: CATRDRLYEQYF. The rearrangement joins TRBV19 to TRBJ2-7; 8 nucleotides align to TRBD1. The CDR3 loop spans 12 amino acids. CDR1 LNHDA and CDR2 SQIVND come from the germline V gene (reference sequence). V was clipped by 10 bases and J by 4 bases; unmatched bases: 6.